Listed below are T cell receptor beta chains from one sample, sequenced in a study of blood T cells in healthy people across ages. TCRdb used MiXCR to reprocess the 5' RACE reads, holding one entry per CDR3 protein. The data hold about 800,000 distinct CDR3 sequences, with 35% to 60% observed a single time. The source material was blood. These receptors were taken from an elderly man in good health. CDR3s include the opening cysteine and the closing phenylalanine or tryptophan. Fields, in order: D gene, J gene, clone size, V gene, CDR3 DNA, CDR3 protein. A D gene is named only where the DNA matches it firmly. Some rows mark clone size as missing; the rest say once, few, many or name a class of expanded clone.

d_call: .; j_call: TRBJ2-4; clone_size: .; v_call: TRBV5-6; cdr3_nt: TGTGCCAGCAGCTTGGACCGAGGGGGGCTCCTAGCCAAAAACATTCAGTACTTC; cdr3_aa: CASSLDRGGLLAKNIQYF
d_call: .; j_call: TRBJ1-2; clone_size: .; v_call: TRBV3-1; cdr3_nt: TGTGCCAGCAGCCAAGCCGCCAGACCGATTGGCTACACCTTC; cdr3_aa: CASSQAARPIGYTF
d_call: .; j_call: TRBJ2-5; clone_size: few; v_call: TRBV7-6; cdr3_nt: TGTGCCAGCACCACCGGGACGGGGAAGCAAGAGACCCAGTACTTC; cdr3_aa: CASTTGTGKQETQYF
d_call: .; j_call: TRBJ2-2; clone_size: few; v_call: TRBV10-2; cdr3_nt: TGCGCCAGCACCAAGACAATGGACTACGATTACACCGGGGAGCTGTTTTTT; cdr3_aa: CASTKTMDYDYTGELFF
d_call: .; j_call: TRBJ2-7; clone_size: .; v_call: TRBV11-3; cdr3_nt: TGTGCCAGCAGCCCCGGAGAGAACGGTTACGAGCAGTACTTC; cdr3_aa: CASSPGENGYEQYF
d_call: .; j_call: TRBJ2-3; clone_size: .; v_call: TRBV2; cdr3_nt: TGTGCCAGCTCAGAGGTGGGAGATACGCAGTATTTT; cdr3_aa: CASSEVGDTQYF
d_call: .; j_call: TRBJ2-3; clone_size: few; v_call: TRBV7-8; cdr3_nt: TGTGCCAGCACCCAGTTTGGGGGTCCGGGTACGCAGTATTTT; cdr3_aa: CASTQFGGPGTQYF
d_call: TRBD1; j_call: TRBJ1-2; clone_size: .; v_call: TRBV4-1; cdr3_nt: TGCGCCAGCAGCCTTTCGACAGGGGGAGAAGGCTACACCTTC; cdr3_aa: CASSLSTGGEGYTF
d_call: TRBD1; j_call: TRBJ2-1; clone_size: .; v_call: TRBV20-1; cdr3_nt: TGCAGTGCTAGAGGGGGGACAGGGCTGAGCGAGCAGTTCTTC; cdr3_aa: CSARGGTGLSEQFF
d_call: TRBD2; j_call: TRBJ2-1; clone_size: .; v_call: TRBV6-2/TRBV6-3; cdr3_nt: TGTGCCAGCAGTTACACGGGCGGGGGGCTCAATGAGCAGTTCTTC; cdr3_aa: CASSYTGGGLNEQFF
d_call: TRBD2; j_call: TRBJ2-7; clone_size: few; v_call: TRBV7-2; cdr3_nt: TGTGCCAGCAGCGCCTCAAAGCGGGAGGGCCCCCAGTACTTC; cdr3_aa: CASSASKREGPQYF
d_call: TRBD2; j_call: TRBJ2-3; clone_size: .; v_call: TRBV20-1; cdr3_nt: TGCAGTGCTAGAGATCCCGGGACTAGCTGGACAGATACGCAGTATTTT; cdr3_aa: CSARDPGTSWTDTQYF
d_call: TRBD2; j_call: TRBJ2-3; clone_size: .; v_call: TRBV20-1; cdr3_nt: TGCAGTGCTAGCTCGTACGGGAGGGCCGGGGATACGCAGTATTTT; cdr3_aa: CSASSYGRAGDTQYF
d_call: .; j_call: TRBJ2-7; clone_size: .; v_call: TRBV6-2/TRBV6-3; cdr3_nt: TGTGCCAGCAGTTACTCCCCAGCGGGCGGAATCTACGAGCAGTACTTC; cdr3_aa: CASSYSPAGGIYEQYF